The 26 T cell receptor beta chains presented below share a single source sample, sequenced in a study of cytomegalovirus exposure and HLA in healthy donors (dated by TCRdb to the late 2010s). The library was obtained by the immunoSEQ multiplex PCR assay. The multiplex PCR relied on a mix of 60 forward primers for TCR Vbeta segments and 13 reverse primers for TCR Jbeta segments. TCRdb provides this immuneACCESS table in a form limited to in-frame rearrangements. Some clones are lacking; in checked studies, under half of them reflect an unresolved V gene, and why the rest are absent is not known. The sample data list 200,000 to 250,000 clones, and around 89% of these were observed just once. The ten largest make up over 0.95% of the sample. Material: PBMCs. Source of these receptors: a woman between 18 and 29 years old in good health and CMV-seronegative.

The chain employs TRBV4-2 and TRBJ1-4, with D unresolved. The germline CDR1 and CDR2 sequences are LGHNA and YNFKEQ. V lost 0 bases and J 5 bases, leaving 7 bases between the germline ends. The CDR3 has 14 residues. CDR3 in DNA: TGTGCCAGCAGCCAAGAGAGACACAATGAAAAACTGTTTTTT. This translates into CASSQERHNEKLFF.

V is TRBV11-1 and J is TRBJ1-1, with TRBD1 matching over 9 bases. Germline lookup yields CDR1 SGHAT and CDR2 FQDESV (reference sequence). The trim removed 1 base at V and 5 bases at J, leaving 5 bases unmatched. This CDR3 spans 15 amino acids. CDR3 bases: TGTGCCAGCAGCTTAGGAGGACAGGGGAGGACTGAAGCTTTCTTT. Translated: CASSLGGQGRTEAFF.

The chain recombines TRBV5-1 with TRBJ2-3, with a weak D call TRBD1 (6 bases). This CDR3 spans 15 amino acids. V lost 10 bases and J lost 3, with 21 bases in between. Germline loops: CDR1 SGHRS, CDR2 YFSETQ. This chain's CDR3 is CASQGQGPATDTQYF. In DNA form, the CDR3 reads TGCGCCTCTCAAGGGCAGGGGCCGGCGACAGATACGCAGTATTTT.

In the case of this clone: The junction does not match germline at one end; this may be a read error. This chain joins TRBV7-2 and TRBJ1-2, with D perhaps matching TRBD1 (6 bases). Germline CDR1 SGHTA, CDR2 FQGNSA. CDR3 length equals 11 residues. The DNA of the CDR3 is TGTGTCAGCAGCCAACAGGGTGGCTACACCTTC. This translates into CVSSQQGGYTF.

This clone was seen only a few times. The V and J genes are TRBV7-9 and TRBJ1-2; TRBD1 matches 12 bases. J gave up 4 bases and V 0 bases, and 9 bases lay outside the gene matches. Germline CDR1 and CDR2: SEHNR and FQNEAQ (reference sequence). There are 18 residues in the CDR3. The CDR3 nucleotides read TGTGCCAGCAGCTTAGCATCCGGGACAGGGGGCTTAAGCTATGGCTACACCTTC. It codes for CASSLASGTGGLSYGYTF.

The chain employs TRBV5-4 and TRBJ2-1; TRBD2 matches 11 bases. CDR3 length: 15 amino acids. The ends lost 5 bases at V and 3 bases at J; junction bases unmatched: 4. The germline CDR1 and CDR2 sequences are SGHNT and YYREEE (reference sequence). The CDR3 nucleotides read TGTGCCAGCAGGTTAACTAGCGGGGGCTACAATGAGCAGTTCTTC. Translation: CASRLTSGGYNEQFF.

The sample holds one count of this clone. This chain connects TRBV5-1 to TRBJ2-5; tentatively, D is TRBD1 (5 bases). The CDR3 is made up of 16 amino acids. Trimming took 0 bases from V and 1 from J, leaving 13 bases between them. Germline CDR1 reads SGHRS; CDR2 reads YFSETQ. The CDR3 DNA follows: TGCGCCAGCAGCTTGGGAGGTTGGGGCTTCCAAGAGACCCAGTACTTC. Protein product: CASSLGGWGFQETQYF.

This rearrangement joins TRBV14 to TRBJ2-6, with a tentative D call TRBD1 (6 bases). Per the germline V gene, CDR1 is SGHDN and CDR2 is FVKESK. This CDR3 comprises 19 residues. V lost 6 bases and J 1 base, leaving 22 bases between the germline ends. The CDR3 loop is CASRGYLGTQTSGANVLTF. CDR3 sequence (DNA): TGTGCCAGCAGGGGATATCTAGGGACACAGACGTCTGGGGCCAACGTCCTGACTTTC.

The chain has TRBV10-3 and TRBJ2-3; the match to TRBD1 covers 8 bases. The CDR3 covers 15 residues. J lost 2 bases, V lost 6 bases, and 7 bases had no gene match. Germline values: CDR1 ENHRY, CDR2 SYGVKD. Here the CDR3 DNA reads TGTGCCATCAGCTGGACAGGGATTAACACAGATACGCAGTATTTT. Translated: CAISWTGINTDTQYF.

V and J are TRBV7-2 and TRBJ1-4, with D possibly matching TRBD1 (5 bases). The V end lost 5 bases, the J end lost 7 bases, and 17 bases lay between the germline ends. There are 15 residues in the CDR3. The germline gives CDR1 SGHTA, CDR2 FQGNSA. The CDR3 protein is CASSPGGGLGEKLFF. The CDR3, as DNA: TGTGCCAGCAGCCCCGGGGGGGGTCTGGGTGAAAAACTGTTTTTT.

DNA of the CDR3: TGTGCCAGCAGCTTAACGGGGAGGGACACCGGGGAGCTGTTTTTT. It codes for CASSLTGRDTGELFF. This sequence joins TRBV7-2 and TRBJ2-2, with 7 positions matching TRBD2. Germline CDR1 and CDR2: SGHTA and FQGNSA. There are 15 residues in the CDR3. V gave up 2 bases and J gave up 3 bases; unmatched junction bases: 3.

This clone was found once. This chain links TRBV2 with TRBJ2-4; D possibly corresponds to TRBD2 (5 bases). Deletions cut 5 bases from V and 8 bases from J, with 13 bases between. CDR3 size: 13 residues. Per germline, CDR1 SNHLY and CDR2 FYNNEI. The CDR3 reads CASSLTRSDIQYF. The CDR3 region has the DNA TGTGCCAGCAGTCTCACTAGAAGCGACATTCAGTACTTC.

The rearrangement joins TRBV6-5 to TRBJ1-1, with 7 bases that match TRBD1. Germline lookup yields CDR1 MNHEY and CDR2 SVGAGI. V lost 5 bases to trimming and J lost 0 bases; unmatched junction nucleotides: 6. The CDR3 totals 15 residues. As DNA, the CDR3 is TGTGCCAGCAGTCTAAACAGGGGACTGAACACTGAAGCTTTCTTT. Protein product: CASSLNRGLNTEAFF.

The genes are TRBV11-3 and TRBJ2-4; the D gene is possibly TRBD2 (6 bases). Germline values: CDR1 SGHNT, CDR2 YENEEA. Trimming removed 5 bases from V and 3 bases from J, with 14 bases in between. CDR3 size: 15 residues. The CDR3 region is CASSLSRGNKNIQYF. The CDR3 DNA sequence: TGTGCCAGCAGCCTATCGCGGGGAAACAAAAACATTCAGTACTTC.

The chain combines TRBV9 with TRBJ1-2, with 8 bases identical to TRBD1. Germline CDR1 SGDLS, CDR2 YYNGEE. This CDR3 is 14 amino acids long. With V trimmed by 2 bases and J by 2 bases, 2 bases remained unmatched. The DNA of the CDR3 is TGTGCCAGCAGCGTGTCAGGGGGCAACTATGGCTACACCTTC. Protein: CASSVSGGNYGYTF.

The chain combines TRBV2 with TRBJ1-6; possible D gene TRBD1, 6 bases. Germline CDR1 reads SNHLY; CDR2 reads FYNNEI. V was pared by 7 bases and J by 7 bases, with 14 bases between. This CDR3 is 14 amino acids long. DNA of the CDR3: TGTGCCAGCACCCAACAGGGATCCAATTCACCCCTCCACTTT. Its translation is CASTQQGSNSPLHF.

The chain recombines TRBV11-3 with TRBJ2-3; 9 bases are shared with TRBD1. This CDR3 comprises 16 residues. After removal of 4 bases from V and 4 bases from J, the junction contained 9 bases not matched to a gene. In germline, CDR1 is SGHNT, CDR2 YENEEA. CDR3 sequence: CASSSRDRAGADTQYF. The CDR3 nucleotides are TGTGCCAGCAGCTCTAGGGACAGGGCAGGCGCAGATACGCAGTATTTT.

The J gene is TRBJ2-2, the V gene TRBV27; D gene ambiguous. Germline V gene data show CDR1 as MNHEY and CDR2 as SMNVEV (reference sequence). The CDR3 has 14 amino acids. V lost 2 bases, J lost 4 bases, and 8 bases lay in between. The CDR3 DNA reads TGTGCCAGCAGTTTAGTACAGTCCACCGGGGAGCTGTTTTTT. Its protein product is CASSLVQSTGELFF.

The chain is built from TRBV6-5 and TRBJ1-2; TRBD1 might be the D (6 bases). The length of the CDR3 is 15 residues. V lost 4 bases, J lost 4 bases, and 16 bases lay in between. Per germline, CDR1 MNHEY and CDR2 SVGAGI. The CDR3 region has the DNA TGTGCCAGCAGTTCAACTAGACAGGAGATCTATGGCTACACCTTC. This gives the protein CASSSTRQEIYGYTF.

The rearrangement uses TRBV6-1 and TRBJ2-3; TRBD1 agrees at 11 bases. This CDR3 comprises 17 residues. CDR1 MNHNS and CDR2 SASEGT come from the germline V gene. Trimming removed 4 bases from V and 5 bases from J; junction bases left unmatched: 11. The CDR3, as DNA: TGTGCCAGCAGTGGGACTATAGGGACAGGGGGAGGAGATACGCAGTATTTT. Residues: CASSGTIGTGGGDTQYF.

Comments on this clone: Relative to the germline gene, one junction end is altered; a read error may explain this. This sequence joins TRBV7-9 and TRBJ2-7; TRBD1 matches at 7 bases. CDR1 is SEHNR, CDR2 FQNEAQ, per germline (reference sequence). The CDR3 is 14 amino acids. The CDR3 loop reads CASRLGTEPREQYF. The CDR3 DNA reads TGTGCCAGCAGGTTAGGGACAGAGCCTAGGGAGCAGTACTTC.

This rearrangement joins TRBV19 to TRBJ2-1, with D possibly being TRBD1 (6 bases). The CDR3 has 15 residues. V was pared by 6 bases and J by 0 bases, with 12 bases between. CDR1 is LNHDA, CDR2 SQIVND, per germline (reference sequence). DNA of the CDR3: TGTGCCAGTAGCAGACAGGTGCCCTCCTACAATGAGCAGTTCTTC. It is translated as CASSRQVPSYNEQFF. Supplemented by reference TRBV19 and TRBJ2-1, the full variable domain reads DGGITQSPKYLFRKEGQNVTLSCEQNLNHDAMYWYRQDPGQGLRLIYYSQIVNDFQKGDIAEGYSVSREKKESFPLTVTSAQKNPTAFYLCASSRQVPSYNEQFFGPGTRLTVL.

This chain uses TRBV5-1 with TRBJ2-5; no reliable D call. The CDR3 extends over 12 amino acids. The V end was cut by 2 bases, the J end by 4 bases, with 6 bases between. In germline, CDR1 is SGHRS, CDR2 YFSETQ. The CDR3 nucleotides read TGCGCCAGCAGCTTCGACACAGAGACCCAGTACTTC. Translated, it gives CASSFDTETQYF.

In its sample, this clone was seen once. The genes are TRBV7-2 and TRBJ2-2; D not certain. The V gene lost 3 bases and the J gene lost 3 bases, with 8 bases spanning the gap. CDR3 length: 14 amino acids. CDR1 and CDR2 (germline): SGHTA, FQGNSA. CDR3 region: CASSFQRYTGELFF. As DNA, the CDR3 is TGTGCCAGCAGCTTCCAGCGTTACACCGGGGAGCTGTTTTTT.

This clone showed up just a few times. The chain links TRBV5-4 to TRBJ1-4; possible D gene TRBD1, 5 bases. The germline V and J ends were trimmed by 4 bases and 0 bases, with 10 bases remaining between them. The CDR3 sequence is 15 residues long. CDR1 is SGHNT and CDR2 is YYREEE in the germline V gene (reference sequence). CDR3 sequence reads: CASSLGASTNEKLFF. As DNA, the CDR3 is TGTGCCAGCAGCCTAGGGGCCTCAACTAATGAAAAACTGTTTTTT.

The rearrangement joins TRBV10-3 to TRBJ1-5, with D hard to call. CDR3 length equals 13 residues. The germline V gene has CDR1 ENHRY and CDR2 SYGVKD. Deletions cut 4 bases from V and 7 bases from J, with 11 bases between. CDR3 protein: CAISGREEQPQHF. CDR3 bases: TGTGCCATCAGTGGACGGGAGGAGCAGCCCCAGCATTTT.